The rows below give T cell receptor beta chains drawn from one sample of a study of T cell repertoires in cytomegalovirus infection. TCRdb called the reads again in MiXCR, with one record for every CDR3 protein. The table lists over 100,000 distinct CDR3 sequences, 16% of them singletons. Sequenced material: PBMCs. The source of these receptors is a human donor in good health (CMV status not recorded). Some clones in this sample may be carry-over from other donors' samples. Both conserved end residues are part of each CDR3. Fields, in order: CDR3 protein, J gene, CDR3 length, V gene.

CASSLRTSGIGSKGTDTQYF | TRBJ2-3 | 20 | TRBV7-9
CASSLATAYKYGYTF | TRBJ1-2 | 15 | TRBV7-2
CSVWTASTDTQYF | TRBJ2-3 | 13 | TRBV29-1
CASSLPVQGATDTQYF | TRBJ2-3 | 16 | TRBV11-2
CATSDPRAPPAGELFF | TRBJ2-2 | 16 | TRBV24-1
CASSWGQGGNEQYF | TRBJ2-7 | 14 | TRBV5-8
CASSSISGGSQETQYF | TRBJ2-5 | 16 | TRBV7-9
CASSLSQPEADTQYF | TRBJ2-3 | 15 | TRBV18
CASSYPGTVYEQYF | TRBJ2-7 | 14 | TRBV6-2/TRBV6-3
CASSLSGYSGNTIYF | TRBJ1-3 | 15 | TRBV7-9
CASSPPVSLQETQYF | TRBJ2-5 | 15 | TRBV11-2
CASSLCATNEKLFF | TRBJ1-4 | 14 | TRBV12-3/TRBV12-4
CASSLGQGITNEKLFF | TRBJ1-4 | 16 | TRBV12-3/TRBV12-4
CASSWAGGGNTGELFF | TRBJ2-2 | 16 | TRBV28
CASRGQGAGDTEAFF | TRBJ1-1 | 15 | TRBV28
CSVGGTGRVVSESYEQYF | TRBJ2-7 | 18 | TRBV29-1
CASNTGGTYNEQFF | TRBJ2-1 | 14 | TRBV19
CASSLRTGGPTEAFF | TRBJ1-1 | 15 | TRBV12-3/TRBV12-4
CASSYGLAGGLYAQYF | TRBJ2-7 | 16 | TRBV9
CASSLRPWDTHRSYEQYF | TRBJ2-7 | 18 | TRBV28
CASSPTGGDGYTF | TRBJ1-2 | 13 | TRBV7-2
CASRGTAGSYEQYF | TRBJ2-7 | 14 | TRBV2